The 5 T cell receptor beta chains below were found in one sample sequenced in a study of T cells in Graves' hyperthyroidism and ophthalmopathy. The CDR3 regions of TCR beta were amplified from RNA transcripts. TCR CDR3 underwent first-round RT-PCR with the HTBI primer set. TCRdb re-analysed the multiplex PCR reads in MiXCR, keeping a single row per CDR3 protein. The sample lists under 350,000 distinct CDR3 sequences, 15% to 20% seen once, with approximately 49% in the top ten. Material: blood. The origin of the receptors is a woman in her forties or fifties with Graves' hyperthyroidism.

The chain recombines TRBV30 with TRBJ1-6; D is perhaps TRBD1 (6 bases). CDR1 and CDR2 (germline): GTSNPN, SVGIG (reference sequence). Trimming removed 3 bases at V and 10 bases at J, with 10 bases between. The CDR3 consists of 12 residues. The CDR3 region has the DNA TGTGCCTGGAGAGGGGGTGGATCACCCCTCCACTTT. Its translation is CAWRGGGSPLHF.

This chain connects TRBV7-2 to TRBJ2-1, with D possibly matching TRBD2 (6 bases). This CDR3 has 15 amino acids. Germline-derived CDR1 and CDR2 are SGHTA and FQGNSA. Trimming shortened V by 6 bases and J by 1 base, and 13 bases separated the two germline ends. CDR3 nucleotides: TGTGCCAGCAGTGGTAACGGGAGATCCTACAATGAGCAGTTCTTC. Encoded protein: CASSGNGRSYNEQFF.

At least ten counts were recorded for this clonotype. CDR3 DNA: TGCAGTGCTAGAGACCCAAGCGAGGCCCAAGAGACCCAGTACTTC. Its protein product is CSARDPSEAQETQYF. V is TRBV20-1 and J is TRBJ2-5; no definite D call. This CDR3 spans 15 amino acids. V was cut by 0 bases and J by 1 base, with 12 bases left in between. Germline CDR1 is DFQATT and CDR2 is SNEGSKA (reference sequence).

V gene TRBV15 combines with J gene TRBJ2-5; either TRBD1 or TRBD2 may supply D (5 bases each). This CDR3 spans 14 amino acids. The germline CDR1 and CDR2 sequences are LNHNV and YYDKDF (reference sequence). V gave up 2 bases and J gave up 1 base, with 8 bases separating them. The CDR3 coding sequence is TGTGCCACCAGCAGACCGGGGACCCAAGAGACCCAGTACTTC. Its protein is CATSRPGTQETQYF.

The table lists this clonotype with many counts. V is TRBV30 and J is TRBJ2-7; D is undetermined. The CDR3 totals 13 residues. CDR1 and CDR2 (germline): GTSNPN, SVGIG (reference sequence). Trimming removed 4 bases from V and 7 bases from J, with 17 bases in between. The CDR3 reads CAWKRPGRREQYF. The CDR3 DNA is TGTGCCTGGAAGCGCCCCGGAAGACGGGAGCAGTACTTC.